Below, 27 T cell receptor beta chains from the same sample are listed, as sequenced in a study of blood T cell repertoires in COVID-19 (dated by TCRdb to 2020 to 2022). The library was generated by the immunoSEQ multiplex PCR assay. TCRdb stores this immuneACCESS table with in-frame sequences only. Part of the clones is absent; in the studies checked, under half of the shortfall reflects unresolved V genes, and no reason is known for the rest. In all, the sample holds 180,000 or so clones, and around 85% of those were seen once. 7.5% to 9.5% of the sample belongs to the ten largest clones. The sequencing sample was made of peripheral blood. These receptors all stem from a woman between 55 and 75 years old with acute or convalescent COVID-19.

The rearrangement links TRBV29-1 to TRBJ1-3; D not certain. The CDR3 extends over 12 amino acids. CDR1 SQVTM and CDR2 ANQGSEA come from the germline V gene. V lost 3 bases, J lost 9 bases, and 12 bases lay in between. The chain's CDR3 is CSVDNPGGTIYF. DNA for the CDR3: TGCAGCGTTGACAACCCGGGAGGCACCATATATTTT. The full variable domain, rest sourced from reference TRBV29-1 and TRBJ1-3, is SAVISQKPSRDICQRGTSLTIQCQVDSQVTMMFWYRQQPGQSLTLIATANQGSEATYESGFVIDKFPISRPNLTFSTLTVSNMSPEDSSIYLCSVDNPGGTIYFGEGSWLTVV.

The chain links TRBV6-5 to TRBJ1-6; maybe TRBD1 (6 bases). The CDR3 is 15 residues long. Germline CDR1 is MNHEY and CDR2 is SVGAGI. Trimming shortened V by 0 bases and J by 6 bases, and 9 bases separated the two germline ends. The DNA of the CDR3 is TGTGCCAGCAGTTACTCCGGGACAAGTAATTCACCCCTCCACTTT. Amino acids: CASSYSGTSNSPLHF.

The gene calls are TRBV5-1 and TRBJ1-1; D is perhaps TRBD1 (5 bases). The CDR3 consists of 15 residues. V lost 4 bases and J 0 bases, leaving 13 bases between the germline ends. Germline V gene lookup returns CDR1 SGHRS and CDR2 YFSETQ. This CDR3 reads CASSPLGHLNTEAFF. In DNA, the CDR3 is TGCGCCAGCAGCCCCCTCGGACACCTGAACACTGAAGCTTTCTTT. Together with reference TRBV5-1 and TRBJ1-1, the CDR3 gives the full variable domain: KAGVTQTPRYLIKTRGQQVTLSCSPISGHRSVSWYQQTPGQGLQFLFEYFSETQRNKGNFPGRFSGRQFSNSRSEMNVSTLELGDSALYLCASSPLGHLNTEAFFGQGTRLTVV.

The chain carries TRBV6-2 or TRBV6-3 and TRBJ2-1; TRBD2 aligns across 15 bases. The J segment lost 7 bases and the V segment lost 6 bases, leaving 19 bases of the junction unmatched. Germline V lookup: CDR1 MNHEY, CDR2 SVGEGT. The CDR3 consists of 20 residues. The CDR3 DNA is TGTGCCAGCAGCCCCGGTCCCGGGACTAGCGGGAGGAGGAGGGGGAATGAGCAGTTCTTC. Its translation: CASSPGPGTSGRRRGNEQFF.

The chain employs TRBV4-1 and TRBJ1-6; D might be TRBD1 (6 bases). With 1 base removed from V and 8 bases from J, the gap between germline ends came to 18 bases. Germline V gene sequence: CDR1 MGHRA, CDR2 YSYEKL. The CDR3 consists of 17 residues. The CDR3 protein is CASSQGPHAGADSPLHF. The CDR3 bases are TGCGCCAGCAGCCAAGGCCCACACGCAGGGGCAGATTCACCCCTCCACTTT.

This sequence joins TRBV6-5 and TRBJ2-1; D not certain. V lost 6 bases to trimming and J lost 7 bases, with 7 bases between them. From germline, CDR1 is MNHEY and CDR2 SVGAGI. The CDR3 runs to 11 residues. CDR3 in amino acids: CASRAANEQFF. The CDR3 DNA reads TGTGCCAGCAGGGCGGCGAATGAGCAGTTCTTC.

The V and J genes are TRBV12-3 or TRBV12-4 and TRBJ2-2, with a tentative D call TRBD2 (6 bases). V lost 3 bases and J 7 bases, leaving 6 bases between the germline ends. This CDR3 is built from 12 residues. The CDR3 loop is CASSLGGGELFF. CDR3 bases: TGTGCCAGCAGTTTGGGGGGCGGGGAGCTGTTTTTT.

This chain connects TRBV2 to TRBJ2-2, with unresolved D. V shed 6 bases and J shed 2 bases, with 13 bases lying between them. CDR1 and CDR2 from the germline V gene are SNHLY and FYNNEI. CDR3 size: 15 residues. The CDR3 here is CASSLLEPNTGELFF. As DNA, the CDR3 is TGTGCCAGCAGCCTACTCGAGCCTAACACCGGGGAGCTGTTTTTT.

The rearrangement uses TRBV2 and TRBJ2-3, with TRBD2 matching over 8 bases. Germline CDR1 SNHLY, CDR2 FYNNEI. With V trimmed by 8 bases and J by 0 bases, 13 bases remained unmatched. The CDR3 has 17 amino acids. The CDR3 DNA reads as TGTGCCAGCTTTGGGCGGCGGGAGGCCAGTAGCACAGATACGCAGTATTTT. This gives the protein CASFGRREASSTDTQYF.

The J gene is TRBJ2-7, the V gene TRBV29-1; maybe TRBD2 (6 bases). The CDR3 consists of 11 residues. Germline V gene data show CDR1 as SQVTM and CDR2 as ANQGSEA. V dropped 4 bases and J dropped 4 bases, with 8 bases sitting between them. Here the CDR3 reads CSVGDFYEQYF. CDR3 coding DNA: TGCAGCGTTGGGGACTTTTACGAGCAGTACTTC.

CDR3 DNA sequence: TGCGCCAGCGGCGGCAGGGGAACAGATACGCAGTATTTT. The encoded protein is CASGGRGTDTQYF. The chain links TRBV10-2 to TRBJ2-3; tentative D call: TRBD1 (6 bases). Per germline, CDR1 WSHSY and CDR2 SAAADI. This CDR3 is 13 amino acids long. V was pared by 8 bases and J by 3 bases, with 12 bases between.

The genes are TRBV24-1 and TRBJ1-5; D unclear. CDR3 length equals 15 residues. V was trimmed by 4 bases and J by 8 bases, leaving 17 bases between them. The germline V gene encodes CDR1 KGHDR and CDR2 SFDVKD. As DNA, the CDR3 is TGTGCCACCAGTGAGGGATTCGGAGGAACGGAGCCCCAGCATTTT. This translates into CATSEGFGGTEPQHF.

V and J are TRBV19 and TRBJ1-2; D remains unclear. This CDR3 is 11 amino acids long. CDR1 LNHDA and CDR2 SQIVND come from the germline V gene (reference sequence). V dropped 6 bases and J dropped 6 bases, with 8 bases sitting between them. As DNA, the CDR3 is TGTGCCAGTAGCCGGAGTGATGGCTACACCTTC. Translating gives CASSRSDGYTF.

V usage is TRBV5-1 and J usage is TRBJ1-4; possibly TRBD1 for D (5 bases). The CDR3 contains 14 residues. The germline V gene has CDR1 SGHRS and CDR2 YFSETQ. V was clipped by 1 base and J by 5 bases, with 9 bases between them. Here the CDR3 DNA reads TGCGCCAGCAGCTTGAACGGGGGGAATGAAAAACTGTTTTTT. It translates to CASSLNGGNEKLFF.

The chain couples TRBV6-1 to TRBJ2-2; D is uncertain. The germline V gene encodes CDR1 MNHNS and CDR2 SASEGT. The CDR3 runs to 16 residues. The V end was cut by 4 bases, the J end by 4 bases, with 16 bases between. This chain's CDR3 is CASSALARRGTGELFF. In nucleotides, the CDR3 is TGTGCCAGCAGTGCCCTGGCCCGCCGAGGCACCGGGGAGCTGTTTTTT.

This clone appeared a few times. The chain is built from TRBV27 and TRBJ1-1; 7 positions agree with TRBD1. There are 14 residues in the CDR3. Unmatched junction bases numbered 4, after V lost 5 bases and J lost 1 base. Germline V gene sequence: CDR1 MNHEY, CDR2 SMNVEV (reference sequence). The CDR3 DNA is TGTGCCAGCAGTCAGCAGGGGGGGAACACTGAAGCTTTCTTT. Translation: CASSQQGGNTEAFF.

The sample holds a few counts of this clone. The chain links TRBV5-1 to TRBJ2-1, with D tentatively TRBD2 (6 bases). The V and J ends lost 3 bases and 4 bases respectively, with 14 bases between them. Germline assignment: CDR1 SGHRS and CDR2 YFSETQ. The CDR3 consists of 15 residues. The CDR3 protein is CASSSGSKGYNEQFF. As DNA, the CDR3 is TGCGCCAGCAGCTCCGGGAGTAAAGGGTACAATGAGCAGTTCTTC.

This chain uses TRBV3-1 (or the pseudogene TRBV3-2) with TRBJ1-4; no clear D gene. Germline-derived CDR1 and CDR2 are LGHDT and YNNKEL (reference sequence). V was clipped by 1 base and J by 0 bases, with 12 bases between them. The CDR3 spans 17 residues. CDR3 DNA sequence: TGTGCCAGCAGCCAAGCGGCAGGATCCTCAACTAATGAAAAACTGTTTTTT. Amino acids: CASSQAAGSSTNEKLFF.

The V gene is TRBV11-2, the J gene TRBJ1-1; 8 nucleotides align to TRBD1. Trimming at V came to 3 bases and at J to 4 bases, leaving 7 bases not matched to a gene. This CDR3 has 15 residues. Germline loops: CDR1 SGHAT, CDR2 FQNNGV. CDR3 sequence reads: CASSFRRGRVTEAFF. The CDR3, as DNA: TGTGCCAGCAGCTTCCGCAGGGGGCGGGTCACTGAAGCTTTCTTT.

V and J are TRBV25-1 and TRBJ1-5, with 8 bases matching TRBD1. This CDR3 has 14 amino acids. The trim removed 6 bases at V and 3 bases at J, leaving 4 bases unmatched. Per the germline V gene, CDR1 is MGHDK and CDR2 is SYGVNS. The CDR3 bases are TGTGCCAGCAGGGGGACAGGCGACAATCAGCCCCAGCATTTT. Its protein is CASRGTGDNQPQHF.

V and J are TRBV5-1 and TRBJ2-2; TRBD1 aligns across 7 bases. V trimming: 4 bases; J trimming: 3 bases; junction bases outside the gene matches: 6. CDR3 size: 15 residues. Per germline, CDR1 SGHRS and CDR2 YFSETQ. The chain's CDR3 is CASSRSQGYTGELFF. CDR3 DNA sequence: TGCGCCAGCAGCAGATCACAGGGGTACACCGGGGAGCTGTTTTTT. The whole variable domain, remainder taken from reference TRBV5-1 and TRBJ2-2, is KAGVTQTPRYLIKTRGQQVTLSCSPISGHRSVSWYQQTPGQGLQFLFEYFSETQRNKGNFPGRFSGRQFSNSRSEMNVSTLELGDSALYLCASSRSQGYTGELFFGEGSRLTVL.

The J gene is TRBJ2-1, the V gene TRBV7-2, with D uncertain. This CDR3 region has 14 residues. Germline V gene data show CDR1 as SGHTA and CDR2 as FQGNSA. Trimming removed 1 base at V and 2 bases at J, with 6 bases between. CDR3 in DNA: TGTGCCAGCAGCTTAGTGGCTGCCTACAATGAGCAGTTCTTC. Translation: CASSLVAAYNEQFF.

The chain couples TRBV9 to TRBJ2-3; 7 nucleotides match TRBD2. The CDR3 is made up of 15 amino acids. The trim removed 0 bases at V and 3 bases at J, leaving 4 bases unmatched. CDR1 SGDLS and CDR2 YYNGEE come from the germline V gene. The DNA for the CDR3 is TGTGCCAGCAGCGTAGTCGCGGGAGTAACAGATACGCAGTATTTT. Translation: CASSVVAGVTDTQYF.

The rearrangement uses TRBV4-1 and TRBJ2-1; 7 positions agree with TRBD1. Losses at the gene ends were 0 bases for V and 6 bases for J; bases not matched to a gene: 5. Per germline, CDR1 MGHRA and CDR2 YSYEKL. The CDR3 runs 15 residues. CDR3 nucleotides: TGCGCCAGCAGCCAAGATCAGGGGGTTGTCAATGAGCAGTTCTTC. Its protein is CASSQDQGVVNEQFF.

On this clone: Other DNA sequences of this sample code for an identical CDR3. V gene TRBV28 combines with J gene TRBJ1-2; 8 bases are shared with TRBD1. Per the germline V gene, CDR1 is MDHEN and CDR2 is SYDVKM. The V and J ends lost 5 bases and 8 bases, in that order; junction bases with no gene match: 4. This CDR3 has 12 residues. CDR3 loop: CASSQGARGYTF. The DNA of the CDR3 is TGTGCCAGCAGTCAGGGGGCTAGGGGCTACACCTTC.

The V call is TRBV3-1 (or the pseudogene TRBV3-2), the J call TRBJ2-1, with 8 bases matching TRBD1. The V and J ends lost 4 bases and 6 bases, in that order; junction bases with no gene match: 5. This CDR3 spans 14 amino acids. Germline CDR1 LGHDT, CDR2 YNNKEL (reference sequence). CDR3 loop: CASSPGQGGNEQFF. In nucleotides, the CDR3 is TGTGCCAGCAGCCCCGGACAGGGAGGCAATGAGCAGTTCTTC.

This clone was seen more than once but under ten times. The rearrangement links TRBV5-1 to TRBJ1-2; 7 bases map to TRBD1. V lost 5 bases to trimming and J lost 4 bases; unmatched junction nucleotides: 14. From germline, CDR1 is SGHRS and CDR2 YFSETQ. The CDR3 has 16 residues. CDR3 sequence (DNA): TGCGCCAGCAGAAATGACGGGACAGCGATTCCCTATGGCTACACCTTC. Translating it yields CASRNDGTAIPYGYTF.